This T cell receptor beta chain was sequenced for a study of blood T cell repertoires in COVID-19. Across the whole study: The United States, Italy and Spain were the sources of the acute and convalescent COVID-19 samples.

Only in-frame clones appear in the TCRdb table, and some are missing; sequencing was by immunoSEQ multiplex PCR. Among some 150,000 clones, around 81% were seen once, and the ten largest hold under 3%. Germline CDR1 MDHEN, CDR2 SYDVKM. The CDR3 length is 14 residues. V gave up 5 bases and J gave up 5 bases, with 15 bases separating them. This receptor was taken from a human donor with acute or convalescent COVID-19. The donor label of this sample is uncertain. This chain uses TRBV28 with TRBJ2-5; D unresolved. Material for sequencing was peripheral blood. The CDR3 protein is CASSPVGGPETQYF. CDR3 DNA sequence: TGTGCCAGCAGTCCGGTGGGTGGGCCTGAGACCCAGTACTTC.